One sample yielded the 26 T cell receptor beta chains listed below, sequenced in a study of blood T cell repertoires in COVID-19. Libraries were prepared by immunoSEQ multiplex PCR; TCRdb keeps only in-frame clonotypes and omits some of them. The sample shows about 150,000 clones, 70% to 90% of them seen only once. Sequenced material: peripheral blood. These receptors came from a man aged 55 to 69 with COVID-19, enrolled during active disease.

This chain connects TRBV30 to TRBJ1-3, with TRBD1 as a possible D gene (6 bases). V gave up 2 bases and J gave up 0 bases, with 11 bases separating them. The CDR3 loop spans 15 amino acids. Germline values: CDR1 GTSNPN, CDR2 SVGIG (reference sequence). CDR3 protein: CAWSITGISGNTIYF. CDR3 DNA sequence: TGTGCCTGGAGTATAACAGGGATCTCTGGAAACACCATATATTTT.

The chain uses TRBV19 and TRBJ1-5, with D hard to call. The CDR3 loop spans 15 amino acids. V gave up 6 bases and J gave up 0 bases, with 12 bases separating them. Germline V gene lookup returns CDR1 LNHDA and CDR2 SQIVND (reference sequence). This CDR3 reads CASRLTETSNQPQHF. The DNA of the CDR3 is TGTGCCAGTAGGCTCACAGAGACTAGCAATCAGCCCCAGCATTTT.

As DNA, the CDR3 is TGTGCCACCAGTGATGCCGGGACTGCCTCCTACGAGCAGTACTTC. Amino acid sequence: CATSDAGTASYEQYF. This chain connects TRBV24-1 to TRBJ2-7; weak D call: TRBD2 (6 bases). The CDR3 covers 15 residues. Trimming shortened V by 3 bases and J by 0 bases, and 11 bases separated the two germline ends. CDR1 is KGHDR, CDR2 SFDVKD, per germline.

The rearrangement links TRBV4-3 to TRBJ1-1; unclear D gene. Germline V gene sequence: CDR1 LGHNA, CDR2 YSLEER. Trimming removed 1 base from V and 4 bases from J, with 10 bases in between. The CDR3 is 14 amino acids. CDR3 bases: TGCGCCAGCAGCCAAGTCGGGGTGGGCACTGAAGCTTTCTTT. Amino acids: CASSQVGVGTEAFF.

In this sample, this clone turned up once. The chain employs TRBV6-6 and TRBJ2-3, with 7 nucleotides matching TRBD2. V lost 5 bases to trimming and J lost 0 bases; unmatched junction nucleotides: 11. Germline assignment: CDR1 MNHNY and CDR2 SVGAGI (reference sequence). The length of the CDR3 is 17 residues. The CDR3 coding sequence is TGTGCCAGCAGTCATTCACCTAGCGGAACTAGCACAGATACGCAGTATTTT. Residues: CASSHSPSGTSTDTQYF.

The J gene is TRBJ2-1, the V gene TRBV14; 12 bases match TRBD2. Germline V lookup: CDR1 SGHDN, CDR2 FVKESK. This CDR3 comprises 15 residues. The V gene end was trimmed by 2 bases and the J gene end by 10 bases; junction bases not matched to a gene: 6. The CDR3 loop is CASSQQLAGGNEQFF. The DNA for the CDR3 is TGTGCCAGCAGCCAACAACTAGCGGGAGGTAACGAGCAGTTCTTC.

Note on this clone: The sample carries other DNA sequences with the same CDR3. The rearrangement uses TRBV6-5 and TRBJ2-1; 8 bases are a match to TRBD2. The V gene end was trimmed by 5 bases and the J gene end by 2 bases; junction bases not matched to a gene: 5. Germline-derived CDR1 and CDR2 are MNHEY and SVGAGI. CDR3 length: 15 residues. CDR3 residues: CASSQTSGPYNEQFF. DNA for the CDR3: TGTGCCAGCAGTCAAACTAGCGGCCCCTACAATGAGCAGTTCTTC.

The chain combines TRBV7-2 with TRBJ1-2, with 9 bases identical to TRBD1. The CDR3 has 13 amino acids. Germline lookup yields CDR1 SGHTA and CDR2 FQGNSA. V dropped 4 bases and J dropped 8; count of bases not matched to a gene: 5. CDR3 DNA sequence: TGTGCCAGCAGCTCCAGACAGGGGGGAGGCTACACCTTC. Translated: CASSSRQGGGYTF.

The rearrangement uses TRBV2 and TRBJ2-2; TRBD1 matches at 9 bases. Trimming cost V 4 bases and J 2 bases; bases outside gene matches: 5. This CDR3 is built from 16 residues. Germline assignment: CDR1 SNHLY and CDR2 FYNNEI. CDR3 loop: CASSGTGGPNTGELFF. The DNA for the CDR3 is TGTGCCAGCAGTGGTACAGGGGGCCCTAACACCGGGGAGCTGTTTTTT.

The chain is built from TRBV7-9 and TRBJ1-2, with a tentative D call TRBD1 (5 bases). V lost 5 bases to trimming and J lost 8 bases, with 18 bases between them. Germline CDR1 is SEHNR and CDR2 is FQNEAQ (reference sequence). The CDR3 contains 14 residues. Here the CDR3 reads CASSADSLLGGYTF. Written as DNA, the CDR3 is TGTGCCAGCAGCGCCGACAGTCTATTGGGCGGCTACACCTTC.

A remark on this clone: The sample holds other DNA sequences that translate to the same CDR3. This sequence joins TRBV7-9 and TRBJ1-1, with TRBD1 identical over 8 bases. CDR1 is SEHNR, CDR2 FQNEAQ, per germline (reference sequence). CDR3 size: 14 residues. V shed 3 bases, J shed 5 bases, and the junction held 5 bases outside the gene matches. The CDR3 DNA is TGTGCCAGCAGCTTCCAGGGGGCTGGAACTGAAGCTTTCTTT. Its translation: CASSFQGAGTEAFF.

This clone appeared once. CDR3 amino acids: CASSVDVGQSMGYTF. CDR3 nucleotide sequence: TGTGCCAGCAGTGTTGATGTAGGACAGTCTATGGGCTACACCTTC. V gene TRBV2 combines with J gene TRBJ1-2; the D gene is possibly TRBD1 (6 bases). The germline V gene has CDR1 SNHLY and CDR2 FYNNEI. V dropped 4 bases and J dropped 8 bases, with 20 bases sitting between them. This CDR3 is 15 amino acids long.

In its sample, this clone was seen once. As DNA, the CDR3 is TGCGCCAGCAGCCTCCGGGGACTAGAGGGGGATACGCAGTATTTT. It is translated as CASSLRGLEGDTQYF. V and J are TRBV5-1 and TRBJ2-3, with 8 bases matching TRBD2. V gave up 4 bases and J gave up 6 bases; unmatched junction bases: 10. Germline assignment: CDR1 SGHRS and CDR2 YFSETQ. This CDR3 contains 15 residues.

The chain carries TRBV11-3 and TRBJ2-7, with 10 bases aligning to TRBD1. Germline CDR1 SGHNT, CDR2 YENEEA. V lost 1 base, J lost 5 bases, and 8 bases stayed unmatched. The CDR3 totals 16 residues. CDR3 in amino acids: CASSLGGRTGGNEQYF. DNA of the CDR3: TGTGCCAGCAGCTTAGGGGGCAGGACAGGGGGTAACGAGCAGTACTTC.

This clone has a handful of counts. This chain uses TRBV18 with TRBJ1-3; the D gene is possibly TRBD1 (6 bases). Germline V gene data show CDR1 as KGHSH and CDR2 as LQKENI. The CDR3 length is 15 residues. The germline V and J ends were trimmed by 3 bases and 0 bases, with 9 bases remaining between them. The CDR3 DNA reads TGTGCCAGCTCACCGATGACAGGCTCTGGAAACACCATATATTTT. Amino acid sequence: CASSPMTGSGNTIYF.

J is TRBJ2-1 and V is TRBV19, with D perhaps TRBD1 (5 bases). Germline values: CDR1 LNHDA, CDR2 SQIVND (reference sequence). This CDR3 contains 15 residues. Trimming removed 5 bases at V and 8 bases at J, with 19 bases between. The chain's CDR3 is CASSLQVIQRYEQFF. The CDR3 nucleotides read TGTGCCAGTAGTCTACAGGTAATTCAAAGGTATGAGCAGTTCTTC.

This clone was seen once. This chain joins TRBV29-1 and TRBJ1-2; maybe TRBD1 (6 bases). The V end lost 3 bases, the J end lost 2 bases, and 10 bases lay between the germline ends. This CDR3 is 13 amino acids long. CDR1 SQVTM and CDR2 ANQGSEA come from the germline V gene. This chain's CDR3 is CSVDRGANYGYTF. In DNA, the CDR3 is TGCAGCGTTGACAGGGGCGCGAACTATGGCTACACCTTC.

This rearrangement joins TRBV7-9 to TRBJ1-2, with D hard to call. The V gene's germline CDR1 is SEHNR and CDR2 FQNEAQ (reference sequence). This CDR3 spans 14 amino acids. Trimming left V 1 base short and J 0 bases short, with 6 bases between. Here the CDR3 reads CASSLDTSNYGYTF. In DNA form, the CDR3 reads TGTGCCAGCAGCTTAGACACCTCTAACTATGGCTACACCTTC.

J is TRBJ1-6 and V is TRBV7-3; unclear D gene. The CDR3 extends over 13 amino acids. Germline V gene lookup returns CDR1 SGHTA and CDR2 FQGTGA. Trimming cost V 5 bases and J 6 bases, with 8 bases left between them. The CDR3 protein is CASSRGSNSPLHF. CDR3 nucleotides: TGTGCCAGCAGCCGTGGTAGTAATTCACCCCTCCACTTT.

V is TRBV5-8 and J is TRBJ1-2; 10 nucleotides line up with TRBD1. This CDR3 comprises 13 residues. Germline CDR1 SGHTS, CDR2 YDEGEE. The V segment lost 4 bases and the J segment 4 bases; nucleotides outside the gene matches: 1. The CDR3 nucleotides read TGTGCCAGCAGCCGGACAGGGGGCTATGGCTACACCTTC. Residues: CASSRTGGYGYTF.

The rearrangement links TRBV18 to TRBJ2-7, with D perhaps matching TRBD1 (6 bases). This CDR3 has 13 residues. The V end lost 4 bases, the J end lost 0 bases, and 7 bases lay between the germline ends. Germline values: CDR1 KGHSH, CDR2 LQKENI. The CDR3 DNA reads TGTGCCAGCTCACTGGACAGCTCCTACGAGCAGTACTTC. Translated, it gives CASSLDSSYEQYF.

The V and J genes are TRBV6-2 or TRBV6-3 and TRBJ2-7; D remains unclear. CDR3 length equals 13 residues. Trimming stripped 3 bases from V and 7 bases from J, with 13 bases between. Per the germline V gene, CDR1 is MNHEY and CDR2 is SVGEGT. The CDR3 coding sequence is TGTGCCAGCAGTTATCCTGGGCTCTGGGAGCAGTACTTC. It translates to CASSYPGLWEQYF.

The J gene is TRBJ1-1, the V gene TRBV12-5, with D maybe TRBD1 (6 bases). The ends were cut back, 4 bases at V and 8 bases at J, with 8 bases in the middle. Germline V gives CDR1 LGHNT, CDR2 FRNRAP. CDR3 length: 11 amino acids. The CDR3 region has the DNA TGTGCTAGTGGTTACGGGACAGAAGCTTTCTTT. Translation gives CASGYGTEAFF.

This chain uses TRBV6-2 or TRBV6-3 with TRBJ1-6, with 7 bases that match TRBD1. Trimming cost V 5 bases and J 6 bases; bases outside gene matches: 7. The CDR3 totals 15 residues. CDR1 is MNHEY, CDR2 SVGEGT, per germline. The CDR3 spells CASSGGQTANSPLHF. In DNA, the CDR3 is TGTGCCAGCAGTGGGGGACAGACCGCTAATTCACCCCTCCACTTT.

The chain has TRBV4-1 and TRBJ1-2; D remains ambiguous. CDR1 and CDR2 from the germline V gene are MGHRA and YSYEKL. V was cut by 1 base and J by 8 bases, with 11 bases left in between. CDR3 size: 13 residues. The CDR3 bases are TGCGCCAGCAGCCAAGGTGCAGGATGGGGCTACACCTTC. The encoded protein is CASSQGAGWGYTF.

The chain links TRBV5-6 to TRBJ2-1, with D possibly matching TRBD1 (6 bases). Trimming cost V 1 base and J 6 bases, with 14 bases left between them. Germline CDR1 SGHDT, CDR2 YYEEEE. The CDR3 runs 15 residues. The CDR3 DNA reads as TGTGCCAGCAGCTTGTGGGGGACACCGCTCAATGAGCAGTTCTTC. It translates to CASSLWGTPLNEQFF.